The sequence of this TCR beta chain was determined in a study of response to subunit inactivated influenza vaccine. This clonotype was detected only a few times. The V and J ends lost 4 bases and 1 base respectively, with 16 bases between them. The germline gives CDR1 KGHDR, CDR2 SFDVKD. The CDR3 consists of 18 residues. TCRdb recomputed calls from the RT-PCR reads with MiXCR, one row per CDR3 protein. The sample lists over 300,000 distinct CDR3 sequences; about a fifth were seen once. This sequence originates from a man aged 50-75 years who received an inactivated influenza vaccine. The J gene is TRBJ2-6, the V gene TRBV24-1; perhaps TRBD1 as D (6 bases). The sequences come from PBMCs from blood, collected 21 months after vaccination. The CDR3 bases are TGTGCCACCAGTGAAACAGGGTTTGACGGATCTGGGGCCAACGTCCTGACTTTC. Residues: CATSETGFDGSGANVLTF.